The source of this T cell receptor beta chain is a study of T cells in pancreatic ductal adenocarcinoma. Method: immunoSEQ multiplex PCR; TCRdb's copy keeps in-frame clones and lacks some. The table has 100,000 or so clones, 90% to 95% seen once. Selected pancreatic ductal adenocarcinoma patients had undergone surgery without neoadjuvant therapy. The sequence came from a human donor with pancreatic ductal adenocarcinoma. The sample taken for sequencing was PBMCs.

CDR3 sequence (DNA): TGTGCCAGCAGCGTATCCTCCTCCGCGGGACAGAAGGTCATAGATGAGCAGTTCTTC. This translates into CASSVSSSAGQKVIDEQFF. V usage is TRBV9 and J usage is TRBJ2-1, with D tentatively TRBD1 (7 bases). Germline CDR1 SGDLS, CDR2 YYNGEE. Trimming removed 1 base from V and 8 bases from J, with 28 bases in between. The CDR3 loop spans 19 amino acids.